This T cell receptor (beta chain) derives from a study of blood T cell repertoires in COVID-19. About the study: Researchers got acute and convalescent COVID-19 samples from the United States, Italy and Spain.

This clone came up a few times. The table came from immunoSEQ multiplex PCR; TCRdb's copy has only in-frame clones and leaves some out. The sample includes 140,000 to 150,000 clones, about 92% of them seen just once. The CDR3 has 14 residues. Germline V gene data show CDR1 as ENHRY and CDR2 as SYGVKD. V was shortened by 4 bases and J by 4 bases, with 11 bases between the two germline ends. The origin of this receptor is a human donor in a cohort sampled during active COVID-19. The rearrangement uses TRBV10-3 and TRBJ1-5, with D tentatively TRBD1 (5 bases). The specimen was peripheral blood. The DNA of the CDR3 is TGTGCCATCAGTGGACAGACAGAAAATCAGCCCCAGCATTTT. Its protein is CAISGQTENQPQHF.